Listed below are T cell receptor beta chains from one sample, sequenced in a study of molecular identifiers for immune sequencing clone quantification. TCRdb called the PCR reads again in MiXCR, with one record for every CDR3 protein. Altogether roughly 320,000 distinct CDR3 sequences are present, 24% being singletons, with the ten largest covering around 0.7%. The sequencing input was naive CD8+ T cells from blood, with Jurkat cell RNA spiked in. These TCRs come from a human donor in good health. Some libraries in this study had Jurkat cell RNA spiked in. Each CDR3 is given with its conserved first and last residue. The D gene is left open where the match is weak. The size entry is marked missing in some rows and otherwise reads once, few, many or a size class.

TRBD1 TRBJ2-6 TRBV7-2 few TGTGCCAGCAGCTTTAGCCCCGGGACAGGGGTTTTCTCTGGGGCCAACGTCCTGACTTTC CASSFSPGTGVFSGANVLTF
NA TRBJ1-1 TRBV7-2 NA TGTGCCAGCAGCTTATCGGGTAGGGGCTCGAGCACTGAAGCTTTCTTT CASSLSGRGSSTEAFF
NA TRBJ1-5 TRBV7-9 many TGTGCCAGCAGCGGAGCCCCGGACAGCCCCAATCAGCCCCAGCATTTT CASSGAPDSPNQPQHF
NA TRBJ2-7 TRBV20-1 NA TGCAGTGCTAGAGGGACGGAGACCTACGAGCAGTGCTTC CSARGTETYEQCF
NA TRBJ2-3 TRBV4-1 many TGCGCCAGCAGCCATTCTAGCATTAGCACAGATACGCAGTATTTT CASSHSSISTDTQYF
TRBD1 TRBJ2-6 TRBV12-3/TRBV12-4 NA TGTGCCAGCAGGGACAGGGTATTCTCTGGGGCCAGCGTCCTGACTTTC CASRDRVFSGASVLTF
NA TRBJ2-7 TRBV5-6 many TGTGCCAGCCGACTGTTTGTGGGGACGACCCCCTACGAGCAGTACTTC CASRLFVGTTPYEQYF
TRBD2 TRBJ2-7 TRBV27 NA TGTGCCAGCAGTTTCTCGGCGGGGGGGCCGGGCGAGCAGTACTTC CASSFSAGGPGEQYF
NA TRBJ1-2 TRBV19 few TGTGCCAGTACCCTCCCGGGGGCAGGGGCGGCCTTC CASTLPGAGAAF
NA TRBJ1-6 TRBV27 many TGTGCCAGCAGTTTTCAGTCGAGCTCCTATAATTCACCCCTCCACTTT CASSFQSSSYNSPLHF
NA TRBJ1-2 TRBV28 few TGTGCCGCCGAAGGGGGAGGAAACTCGTGGAAAGTTCCCTTCTATGGCTACACCTTC CAAEGGGNSWKVPFYGYTF
NA TRBJ2-1 TRBV7-9 few TGTGCCAGCAGCTTATCGGGGTATGAGCAGTTCTTC CASSLSGYEQFF
TRBD2 TRBJ2-7 TRBV20-1 many TGCAGTGCCAGATACAAAGCGGGAGCGATGCTCTACGAGCAGTACTTC CSARYKAGAMLYEQYF
TRBD1 TRBJ1-2 TRBV30 NA TGTGCCTGGAGTATGACAGGGGGGGATGGCTACACCTTC CAWSMTGGDGYTF
TRBD1 TRBJ2-3 TRBV7-2 NA TGTGCCAGCAGCTATTGGACAGGGGGGGTAGATACGCAGTATTTT CASSYWTGGVDTQYF
NA TRBJ1-5 TRBV7-9 few TGTGCCAGCAGCGGGGAGGGGATAGTGGGTGGTCAGCCCCAGCATTTT CASSGEGIVGGQPQHF
NA TRBJ1-1 TRBV9 many TGTGCCAGCAGCGTAGGGGGTCAGGCAATGAACACTGAAGCTTTCTTT CASSVGGQAMNTEAFF